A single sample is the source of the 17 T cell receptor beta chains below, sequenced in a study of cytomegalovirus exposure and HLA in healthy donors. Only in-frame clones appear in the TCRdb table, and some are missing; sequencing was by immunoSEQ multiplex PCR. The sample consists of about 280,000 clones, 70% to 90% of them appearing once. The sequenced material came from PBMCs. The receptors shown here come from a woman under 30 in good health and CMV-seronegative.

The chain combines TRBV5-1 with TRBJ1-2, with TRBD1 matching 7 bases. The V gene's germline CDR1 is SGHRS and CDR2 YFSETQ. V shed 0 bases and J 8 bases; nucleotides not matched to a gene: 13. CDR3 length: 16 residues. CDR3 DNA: TGCGCCAGCAGCTTGGGGACAGGTACCCCTGGTGTGGGCTACACCTTC. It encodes CASSLGTGTPGVGYTF.

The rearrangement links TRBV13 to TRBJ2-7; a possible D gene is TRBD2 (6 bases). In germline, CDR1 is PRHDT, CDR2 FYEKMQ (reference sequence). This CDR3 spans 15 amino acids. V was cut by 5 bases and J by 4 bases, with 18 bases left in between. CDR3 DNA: TGTGCCAGCAGCGTACGGGAGAGATCCAGGTACGAGCAGTACTTC. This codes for CASSVRERSRYEQYF.

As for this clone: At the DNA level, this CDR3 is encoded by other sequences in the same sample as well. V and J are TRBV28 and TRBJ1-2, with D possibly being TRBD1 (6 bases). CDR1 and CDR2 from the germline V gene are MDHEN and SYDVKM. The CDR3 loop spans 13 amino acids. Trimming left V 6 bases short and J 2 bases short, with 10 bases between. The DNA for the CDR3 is TGTGCCAGCAGAAGGCAGGGGAACTATGGCTACACCTTC. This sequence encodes CASRRQGNYGYTF.

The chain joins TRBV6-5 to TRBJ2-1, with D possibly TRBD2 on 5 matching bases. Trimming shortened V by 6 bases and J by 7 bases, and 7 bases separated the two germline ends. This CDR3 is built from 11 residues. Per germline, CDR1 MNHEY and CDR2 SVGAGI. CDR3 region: CASSEGNEQFF. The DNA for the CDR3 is TGTGCCAGCAGCGAGGGAAATGAGCAGTTCTTC.

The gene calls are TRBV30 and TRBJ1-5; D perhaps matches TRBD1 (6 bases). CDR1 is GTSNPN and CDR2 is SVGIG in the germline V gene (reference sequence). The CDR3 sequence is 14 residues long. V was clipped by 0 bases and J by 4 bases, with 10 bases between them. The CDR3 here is CAWSVFQGNQPQHF. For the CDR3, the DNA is TGTGCCTGGAGTGTATTTCAGGGGAATCAGCCCCAGCATTTT.

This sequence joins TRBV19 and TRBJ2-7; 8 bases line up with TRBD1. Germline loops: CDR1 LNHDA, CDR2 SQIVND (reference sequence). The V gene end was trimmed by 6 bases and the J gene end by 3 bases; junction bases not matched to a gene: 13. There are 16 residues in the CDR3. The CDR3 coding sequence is TGTGCCAGTAGCCCGGGTGCCCTCGGACAGGGCTACGAGCAGTACTTC. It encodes CASSPGALGQGYEQYF.

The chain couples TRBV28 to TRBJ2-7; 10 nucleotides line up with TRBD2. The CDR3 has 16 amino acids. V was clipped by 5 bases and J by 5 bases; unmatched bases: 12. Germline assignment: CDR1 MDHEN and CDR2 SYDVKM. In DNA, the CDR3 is TGTGCCAGCAGTCATCCTGCTAGCGGGAGTTACCACGAGCAGTACTTC. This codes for CASSHPASGSYHEQYF.

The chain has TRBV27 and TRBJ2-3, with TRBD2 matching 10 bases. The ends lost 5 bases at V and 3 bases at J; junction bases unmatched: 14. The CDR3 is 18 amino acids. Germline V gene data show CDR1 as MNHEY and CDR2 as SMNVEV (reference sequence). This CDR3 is CASSPTFLAGVKTDTQYF. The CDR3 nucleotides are TGTGCCAGCAGTCCCACTTTCCTAGCGGGAGTTAAGACAGATACGCAGTATTTT.

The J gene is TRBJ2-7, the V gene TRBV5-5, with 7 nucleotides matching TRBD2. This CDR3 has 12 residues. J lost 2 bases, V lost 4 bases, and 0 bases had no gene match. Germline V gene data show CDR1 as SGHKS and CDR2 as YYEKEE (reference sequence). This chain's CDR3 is CASSRGAYEQYF. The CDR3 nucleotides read TGTGCCAGCAGCCGGGGGGCCTACGAGCAGTACTTC.

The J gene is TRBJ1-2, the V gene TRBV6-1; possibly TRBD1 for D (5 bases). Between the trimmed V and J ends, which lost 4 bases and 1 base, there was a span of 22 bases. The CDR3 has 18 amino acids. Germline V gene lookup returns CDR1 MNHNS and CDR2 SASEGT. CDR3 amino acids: CASSVRPNGAPSNYGYTF. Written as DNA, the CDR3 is TGTGCCAGCAGTGTCAGACCGAATGGGGCACCTAGTAACTATGGCTACACCTTC.

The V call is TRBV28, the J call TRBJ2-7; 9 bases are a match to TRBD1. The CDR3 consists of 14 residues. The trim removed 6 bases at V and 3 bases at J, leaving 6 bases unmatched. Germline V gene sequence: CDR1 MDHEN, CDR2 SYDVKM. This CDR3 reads CASRASGQGYEQYF. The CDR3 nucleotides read TGTGCCAGCAGGGCATCGGGACAGGGCTACGAGCAGTACTTC.

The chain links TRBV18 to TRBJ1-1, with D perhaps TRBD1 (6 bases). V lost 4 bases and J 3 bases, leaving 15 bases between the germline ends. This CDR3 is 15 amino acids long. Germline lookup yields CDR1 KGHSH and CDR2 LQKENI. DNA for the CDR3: TGTGCCAGCTCACGCTCCCGGACAGACCACACTGAAGCTTTCTTT. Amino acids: CASSRSRTDHTEAFF.

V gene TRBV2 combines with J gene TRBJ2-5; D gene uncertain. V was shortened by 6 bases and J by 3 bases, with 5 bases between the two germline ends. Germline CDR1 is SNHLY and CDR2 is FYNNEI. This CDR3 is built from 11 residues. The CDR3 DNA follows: TGTGCCAGCAGCCCCGAAGAGACCCAGTACTTC. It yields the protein CASSPEETQYF.

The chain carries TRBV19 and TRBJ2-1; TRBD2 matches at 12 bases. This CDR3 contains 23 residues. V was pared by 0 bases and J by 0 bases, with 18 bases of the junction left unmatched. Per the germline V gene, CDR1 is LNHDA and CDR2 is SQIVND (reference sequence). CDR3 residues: CASSIDPGMGTSGYFYSYNEQFF. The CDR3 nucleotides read TGTGCCAGTAGTATAGATCCGGGCATGGGGACTAGCGGGTACTTTTACTCCTACAATGAGCAGTTCTTC.

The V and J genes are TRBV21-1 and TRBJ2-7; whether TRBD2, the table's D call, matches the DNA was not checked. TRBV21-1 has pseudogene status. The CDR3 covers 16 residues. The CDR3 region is CASSLGSGGPGHEQYF. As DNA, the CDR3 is TGTGCCAGCAGCCTGGGGTCGGGAGGGCCAGGTCACGAGCAGTACTTC.

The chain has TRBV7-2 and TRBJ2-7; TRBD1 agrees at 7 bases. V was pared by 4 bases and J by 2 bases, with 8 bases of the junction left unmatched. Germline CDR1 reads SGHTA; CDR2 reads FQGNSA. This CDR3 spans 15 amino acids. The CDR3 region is CASSSTQGQPYEQYF. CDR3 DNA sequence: TGTGCCAGCAGCTCGACACAGGGGCAGCCCTACGAGCAGTACTTC. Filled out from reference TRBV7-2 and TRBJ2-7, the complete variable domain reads GAGVSQSPSNKVTEKGKDVELRCDPISGHTALYWYRQSLGQGLEFLIYFQGNSAPDKSGLPSDRFSAERTGGSVSTLTIQRTQQEDSAVYLCASSSTQGQPYEQYFGPGTRLTVT.

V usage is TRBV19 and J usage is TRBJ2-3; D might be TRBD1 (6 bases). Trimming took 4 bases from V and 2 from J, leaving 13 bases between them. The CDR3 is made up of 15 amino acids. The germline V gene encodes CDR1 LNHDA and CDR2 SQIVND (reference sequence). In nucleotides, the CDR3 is TGTGCCAGTAGTACGGGGACATCCCTCACAGATACGCAGTATTTT. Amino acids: CASSTGTSLTDTQYF.